A selection of T cell receptor beta chains follows, all from one sample in a study of T-cell memory formation after mild COVID-19. TCRdb re-analysed the 5' RACE reads in MiXCR, keeping a single row per CDR3 protein. Seen here are about 39,000 distinct CDR3 sequences, about 6.1% observed once, and the top ten hold 0.8% to 1%. Sequenced material: PBMCs or a T cell subset sorted from them (not recorded which). The source of these receptors is an adult who had mild COVID-19 (a few samples of this study predate the infection). Cell type and time point are not known. Both conserved end residues are part of each CDR3. The D gene is left open where the match is weak. Clone size appears in some rows only: once, few, many, or a class for an expanded clone.

d_call,clone_size,v_call,cdr3_length,j_call,cdr3_aa,cdr3_nt
.,.,TRBV20-1,17,TRBJ2-5,CSAKGGGGPSAVGTQYF,TGCAGTGCCAAAGGGGGTGGGGGCCCCAGTGCGGTGGGGACCCAGTACTTC
TRBD2,few,TRBV5-1,16,TRBJ2-7,CASSPRLAGGGYEQYF,TGCGCCAGCAGCCCCCGACTAGCGGGGGGGGGGTACGAGCAGTACTTC
.,.,TRBV3-1,14,TRBJ1-1,CASSGGTPNTEAFF,TGTGCCAGCAGCGGTGGGACACCGAACACTGAAGCTTTCTTT
.,many,TRBV5-1,13,TRBJ2-2,CASSYNAGRELFF,TGCGCCAGCAGCTACAACGCGGGCAGGGAGCTGTTTTTT
TRBD2,many,TRBV12-3/TRBV12-4,13,TRBJ2-1,CASSFVSSGRQFF,TGTGCCAGCAGTTTTGTGTCTAGCGGGAGGCAGTTCTTC
.,.,TRBV19,15,TRBJ1-5,CASSPQDLPNQPQHF,TGTGCCAGTAGTCCCCAGGATTTGCCAAATCAGCCCCAGCATTTT
.,many,TRBV20-1,15,TRBJ1-1,CSARALTGRPGLAFF,TGCAGTGCTAGAGCTCTTACGGGCCGGCCAGGGCTGGCTTTCTTT
.,.,TRBV4-3,16,TRBJ1-4,CASSQVQARGQEKLFF,TGCGCCAGCAGCCAAGTTCAGGCCAGGGGTCAGGAAAAACTGTTTTTT
TRBD1,.,TRBV6-1,15,TRBJ1-1,CASSGTGGFITEAFF,TGTGCCAGCAGCGGGACAGGGGGCTTTATCACTGAAGCTTTCTTT
.,many,TRBV6-5,15,TRBJ1-3,CASCRDGGPGNTIYF,TGTGCCAGCTGCAGGGACGGGGGGCCTGGAAACACCATATATTTT
TRBD2,many,TRBV2,15,TRBJ2-2,CASSTLAGESGELFF,TGTGCCAGCAGCACACTAGCGGGAGAATCCGGGGAGCTGTTTTTT
.,few,TRBV15,13,TRBJ2-2,CATSRDTTGELFF,TGTGCCACCAGCAGAGATACTACCGGGGAGCTGTTTTTT
.,few,TRBV19,13,TRBJ2-4,CASSIPGQSIQYF,TGTGCCAGTAGTATACCCGGACAGTCAATTCAGTACTTC
TRBD1,few,TRBV5-5,16,TRBJ1-2,CASSDEEGGINYGYTF,TGTGCCAGCAGCGACGAGGAAGGGGGCATTAACTATGGCTACACCTTC
TRBD2,many,TRBV27,18,TRBJ2-1,CASSPTSGRAGPYNEQFF,TGTGCCAGCAGTCCGACTAGCGGGAGGGCCGGGCCCTACAATGAGCAGTTCTTC
.,few,TRBV12-3/TRBV12-4,14,TRBJ2-5,CASSLRGGQETQYF,TGTGCCAGCAGTTTACGGGGCGGGCAAGAGACCCAGTACTTC
TRBD2,.,TRBV27,14,TRBJ2-1,CASSPRLAGIEQFF,TGTGCCAGCAGTCCAAGACTAGCGGGAATTGAGCAGTTCTTC
.,few,TRBV15,13,TRBJ1-1,CATSSHTIAEAFF,TGTGCCACCAGCAGCCATACGATCGCTGAAGCTTTCTTT
TRBD2,many,TRBV5-1,15,TRBJ2-3,CASSTRTSGTDTQYF,TGCGCCAGCAGCACTAGGACTAGCGGCACAGATACGCAGTATTTT
.,.,TRBV18,14,TRBJ2-4,CASSADGTKNIQYF,TGTGCCAGCTCTGCGGACGGGACCAAAAACATTCAGTACTTC
TRBD2,few,TRBV3-1,14,TRBJ2-4,CASSQASGKNIQYF,TGTGCCAGCAGCCAAGCTAGCGGGAAAAACATTCAGTACTTC
.,many,TRBV3-1,14,TRBJ2-7,CASSQVRQGYEQYF,TGTGCCAGCAGCCAAGTTCGCCAGGGCTACGAGCAGTACTTC
.,many,TRBV4-3,14,TRBJ2-7,CASSQGGTGYEQYF,TGCGCCAGCAGCCAAGGGGGGACTGGGTACGAGCAGTACTTC
.,many,TRBV7-8,17,TRBJ2-1,CASSLGGRTGPFNEQFF,TGTGCCAGCAGCTTAGGGGGTCGAACAGGGCCCTTTAATGAGCAGTTCTTC
TRBD2,many,TRBV20-1,15,TRBJ2-3,CSALAGGPDTDTQYF,TGCAGTGCTCTAGCGGGAGGGCCGGACACAGATACGCAGTATTTT
.,few,TRBV20-1,14,TRBJ1-2,CSASPLDRNYGYTF,TGCAGTGCTAGCCCTCTGGACAGAAACTATGGCTACACCTTC
.,many,TRBV7-9,14,TRBJ1-1,CASSRGRLPSGAFF,TGTGCCAGCAGCCGCGGGCGGCTCCCCAGCGGAGCTTTCTTT
.,.,TRBV27,14,TRBJ1-6,CASKGGPYNSPLHF,TGTGCCAGCAAGGGCGGCCCCTATAATTCACCCCTCCACTTT
.,.,TRBV30,11,TRBJ1-1,CAWSLYGEAFF,TGTGCCTGGAGCCTATATGGTGAAGCTTTCTTT
.,many,TRBV5-5,13,TRBJ2-2,CASKEGLTGELFF,TGTGCCAGCAAAGAGGGCCTCACCGGGGAGCTGTTTTTT
.,few,TRBV11-2,14,TRBJ1-1,CASSLGRQGTEAFF,TGTGCCAGCAGCTTAGGACGGCAGGGCACTGAAGCTTTCTTT
.,many,TRBV12-3/TRBV12-4,14,TRBJ2-1,CASSLARGYNEQFF,TGTGCCAGCAGTTTAGCGAGAGGGTACAATGAGCAGTTCTTC
TRBD1,many,TRBV4-1,17,TRBJ1-5,CASSQAPYRGVNQPQHF,TGCGCCAGCAGCCAAGCTCCTTACAGGGGAGTCAATCAGCCCCAGCATTTT
.,many,TRBV7-8,13,TRBJ1-1,CASSHGTFVEAFF,TGTGCCAGCAGCCACGGGACATTCGTTGAAGCTTTCTTT
.,few,TRBV7-6,12,TRBJ1-4,CASSSFDEKLFF,TGTGCCAGCAGCTCCTTCGATGAAAAACTGTTTTTT
.,many,TRBV7-2,16,TRBJ2-5,CASSLGGLPYQETQYF,TGTGCCAGCAGCCTAGGGGGACTCCCGTACCAAGAGACCCAGTACTTC
.,.,TRBV18,15,TRBJ2-6,CASSLRQAGANVPTF,TGTGCCAGCTCATTACGACAGGCTGGGGCCAACGTCCCGACTTTC
.,.,TRBV24-1,16,TRBJ2-1,CATSDSSASLGNEQFF,TGTGCCACCAGTGATTCGTCCGCGAGCTTGGGCAATGAGCAGTTCTTC
TRBD2,few,TRBV11-3,19,TRBJ2-3,CASSASTSGRPPGTDTQYF,TGTGCCAGCAGCGCCTCAACTAGCGGGAGGCCCCCGGGCACAGATACGCAGTATTTT
.,.,TRBV2,15,TRBJ2-1,CASSDGVRGRMVQFF,TGTGCCAGCAGTGACGGCGTACGGGGCCGGATGGTGCAGTTCTTC
TRBD2,.,TRBV19,17,TRBJ2-2,CASSISRTSQNTGELFF,TGTGCCAGTAGTATCTCCAGGACTAGTCAGAACACCGGGGAGCTGTTTTTT
TRBD1,many,TRBV24-1,16,TRBJ2-1,CATSDPGTGGSNEQFF,TGTGCCACCAGTGACCCCGGGACAGGGGGCTCCAATGAGCAGTTCTTC
.,few,TRBV21-1,20,TRBJ1-6,CASTTNRRQGKTVGYSPLHF,TGTGCCAGCACCACCAACCGTCGACAGGGGAAGACTGTGGGCTATTCACCCCTCCACTTT
TRBD2,few,TRBV2,14,TRBJ2-7,CATSSRGGSYEQYF,TGTGCCACTTCGTCTAGGGGAGGGTCCTACGAGCAGTACTTC
.,many,TRBV4-1,17,TRBJ1-4,CASSQDDRGATNEKLFF,TGCGCCAGCAGCCAAGATGATCGGGGGGCAACTAATGAAAAACTGTTTTTT
TRBD2,.,TRBV20-1,14,TRBJ2-1,CSASSGGVYNEQFF,TGCAGTGCTAGCAGCGGGGGGGTTTACAATGAGCAGTTCTTC
.,many,TRBV5-1,12,TRBJ2-5,CASSAGVETQYF,TGCGCCAGCAGCGCAGGGGTAGAGACCCAGTACTTC
.,many,TRBV11-3,14,TRBJ2-4,CASSLDPAKNIQYF,TGTGCCAGCAGCTTAGATCCGGCCAAAAACATTCAGTACTTC
.,few,TRBV6-5,15,TRBJ2-3,CASSYRGGREDTQYF,TGTGCCAGCAGTTACCGCGGGGGCCGGGAAGATACGCAGTATTTT
.,.,TRBV20-1,14,TRBJ1-2,CSARPGTGSYGYTF,TGCAGTGCTAGACCCGGGACGGGAAGCTATGGCTACACCTTC
TRBD2,many,TRBV7-7,16,TRBJ2-1,CASSSATSGGSNEQFF,TGTGCCAGCAGCTCCGCGACTAGCGGGGGGTCCAATGAGCAGTTCTTC
TRBD2,many,TRBV7-2,16,TRBJ2-1,CASSLAPSGRAGEQFF,TGTGCCAGCAGCTTAGCGCCTAGCGGGAGGGCCGGGGAGCAGTTCTTC